These 27 T cell receptor beta chains were sequenced from one sample in a study of blood T cell repertoires in COVID-19. The table came from immunoSEQ multiplex PCR; TCRdb's copy has only in-frame clones and leaves some out. The sample holds over 140,000 clones, 76% seen once. Material for sequencing was peripheral blood. The receptors were gathered from a woman of 80 years or more with active or convalescent COVID-19.

The V and J genes are TRBV5-6 and TRBJ2-2, with 8 bases fitting TRBD1. Per the germline V gene, CDR1 is SGHDT and CDR2 is YYEEEE. V lost 2 bases and J lost 5; bases outside the gene matches: 5. The CDR3 contains 15 residues. This CDR3 is CASSFPGQVTGELFF. The DNA of the CDR3 is TGTGCCAGCAGCTTTCCGGGACAGGTGACCGGGGAGCTGTTTTTT.

The J gene is TRBJ2-3, the V gene TRBV6-2 or TRBV6-3, with D unresolved. CDR1 and CDR2 (germline): MNHEY, SVGEGT. Trimming took 1 base from V and 0 from J, leaving 11 bases between them. The CDR3 spans 16 residues. The CDR3 nucleotides read TGTGCCAGCAGTTACTTTGTTTCTAGTAGCACAGATACGCAGTATTTT. As protein: CASSYFVSSSTDTQYF.

This clone has just one count. The chain is built from TRBV12-5 and TRBJ1-5; no clear D gene. Between the trimmed V and J ends, which lost 1 base and 0 bases, there was a span of 7 bases. Per germline, CDR1 LGHNT and CDR2 FRNRAP. This CDR3 comprises 15 residues. For the CDR3, the DNA is TGTGCTAGTGGTTTGGATGGAGTTAGCAATCAGCCCCAGCATTTT. Translated: CASGLDGVSNQPQHF.

The chain is built from TRBV9 and TRBJ2-2, with 12 bases lining up with TRBD2. This CDR3 comprises 19 residues. Germline lookup yields CDR1 SGDLS and CDR2 YYNGEE. The V gene end was trimmed by 6 bases and the J gene end by 2 bases; junction bases not matched to a gene: 14. This CDR3 is CASTSRTSGVGRNTGELFF. The CDR3 DNA reads as TGTGCCAGCACCAGTAGGACTAGCGGGGTTGGCCGTAACACCGGGGAGCTGTTTTTT.

The chain recombines TRBV2 with TRBJ1-1; 7 nucleotides match TRBD1. The CDR3 has 16 amino acids. Germline CDR1 and CDR2: SNHLY and FYNNEI. Unmatched junction bases numbered 8, after V lost 4 bases and J lost 0 bases. CDR3 DNA: TGTGCCAGCAGTGTTCCAGGGGGTAGCCTGAACACTGAAGCTTTCTTT. Protein product: CASSVPGGSLNTEAFF.

The gene calls are TRBV7-2 and TRBJ1-1, with a weak D call TRBD1 (5 bases). Germline-derived CDR1 and CDR2 are SGHTA and FQGNSA. CDR3 length: 14 residues. The V gene lost 5 bases and the J gene lost 0 bases, with 10 bases spanning the gap. CDR3 in amino acids: CASSRTLMNTEAFF. The CDR3 coding sequence is TGTGCCAGCAGCCGGACACTAATGAACACTGAAGCTTTCTTT. Using reference TRBV7-2 and TRBJ1-1 for the parts outside the CDR3, the full variable domain is GAGVSQSPSNKVTEKGKDVELRCDPISGHTALYWYRQSLGQGLEFLIYFQGNSAPDKSGLPSDRFSAERTGGSVSTLTIQRTQQEDSAVYLCASSRTLMNTEAFFGQGTRLTVV.

The V call is TRBV19, the J call TRBJ2-7; possibly TRBD2 for D (5 bases). Germline CDR1 LNHDA, CDR2 SQIVND (reference sequence). The CDR3 has 13 residues. V lost 8 bases and J 3 bases, leaving 14 bases between the germline ends. The CDR3, as DNA: TGTGCCAGTGGAGACACGGACTTCTACGAGCAGTACTTC. Translated, it gives CASGDTDFYEQYF.

The V call is TRBV28, the J call TRBJ1-5, with 7 bases aligning to TRBD1. The V gene's germline CDR1 is MDHEN and CDR2 SYDVKM. V was pared by 7 bases and J by 4 bases, with 16 bases of the junction left unmatched. CDR3 size: 17 residues. This CDR3 reads CASTLIGTVSYNQPQHF. DNA of the CDR3: TGTGCCAGCACGCTAATCGGGACAGTATCATATAATCAGCCCCAGCATTTT. Full variable domain (missing parts from reference TRBV28 and TRBJ1-5): DVKVTQSSRYLVKRTGEKVFLECVQDMDHENMFWYRQDPGLGLRLIYFSYDVKMKEKGDIPEGYSVSREKKERFSLILESASTNQTSMYLCASTLIGTVSYNQPQHFGDGTRLSIL.

The V call is TRBV11-2, the J call TRBJ2-3, with 7 positions matching TRBD2. In germline, CDR1 is SGHAT, CDR2 FQNNGV. This CDR3 contains 19 residues. V lost 2 bases to trimming and J lost 2 bases; unmatched junction nucleotides: 16. CDR3 residues: CASSLWVGGYGGSTDTQYF. The DNA for the CDR3 is TGTGCCAGCAGCTTATGGGTCGGTGGATACGGGGGGTCCACAGATACGCAGTATTTT.

V usage is TRBV2 and J usage is TRBJ1-5, with 10 bases fitting TRBD1. CDR3 length: 15 amino acids. Germline CDR1 is SNHLY and CDR2 is FYNNEI. The V gene end was trimmed by 2 bases and the J gene end by 5 bases; junction bases not matched to a gene: 3. The CDR3 region has the DNA TGTGCCAGCAGTGAAACGACAGGGGGCCATCAGCCCCAGCATTTT. It yields the protein CASSETTGGHQPQHF. Drawing the rest from reference TRBV2 and TRBJ1-5, the complete variable domain is EPEVTQTPSHQVTQMGQEVILRCVPISNHLYFYWYRQILGQKVEFLVSFYNNEISEKSEIFDDQFSVERPDGSNFTLKIRSTKLEDSAMYFCASSETTGGHQPQHFGDGTRLSIL.

CDR3 bases: TGTGCCACCAGCAGGCAGACAGGGAGGTTCCCCCCCGGGGAGCTGTTTTTT. Translating it yields CATSRQTGRFPPGELFF. V gene TRBV15 combines with J gene TRBJ2-2; TRBD1 might be the D (7 bases). The CDR3 is 17 amino acids. The germline CDR1 and CDR2 sequences are LNHNV and YYDKDF (reference sequence). V gave up 3 bases and J gave up 6 bases, with 20 bases separating them. The whole variable domain, filled in from reference TRBV15 and TRBJ2-2, reads DAMVIQNPRYQVTQFGKPVTLSCSQTLNHNVMYWYQQKSSQAPKLLFHYYDKDFNNEADTPDNFQSRRPNTSFCFLDIRSPGLGDTAMYLCATSRQTGRFPPGELFFGEGSRLTVL.

The gene calls are TRBV7-9 and TRBJ1-3, with TRBD1 matching over 10 bases. This CDR3 has 18 amino acids. V lost 5 bases and J lost 3; bases outside the gene matches: 13. The V gene's germline CDR1 is SEHNR and CDR2 FQNEAQ (reference sequence). CDR3 sequence reads: CASSLLVGTGEGGNTIYF. The CDR3 DNA sequence: TGTGCCAGCAGCCTTCTCGTAGGGACAGGGGAAGGTGGAAACACCATATATTTT.

The rearrangement links TRBV19 to TRBJ2-5, with 12 bases that match TRBD2. V lost 5 bases, J lost 2 bases, and 6 bases stayed unmatched. The length of the CDR3 is 16 residues. The germline CDR1 and CDR2 sequences are LNHDA and SQIVND (reference sequence). CDR3 loop: CASSLTSGGKQETQYF. The CDR3 nucleotides are TGTGCCAGTAGTCTTACTAGCGGGGGGAAACAAGAGACCCAGTACTTC.

The chain employs TRBV5-5 and TRBJ1-5; D call uncertain. The CDR3 consists of 13 residues. Germline values: CDR1 SGHKS, CDR2 YYEKEE (reference sequence). With 2 bases removed from V and 3 bases from J, the gap between germline ends came to 6 bases. Here the CDR3 DNA reads TGTGCCAGCAGCTTTTGGGCCAATCAGCCCCAGCATTTT. Translating it yields CASSFWANQPQHF.

The rearrangement uses TRBV5-1 and TRBJ1-4, with 7 bases lining up with TRBD1. The V segment lost 4 bases and the J segment 4 bases; nucleotides outside the gene matches: 4. CDR3 length equals 14 residues. Germline V gene lookup returns CDR1 SGHRS and CDR2 YFSETQ. Here the CDR3 reads CASSVGTVNEKLFF. CDR3 sequence (DNA): TGCGCCAGCAGCGTGGGGACAGTTAATGAAAAACTGTTTTTT.

This clone has just a few counts. CDR3 sequence reads: CASSDGERGAADEQFF. In DNA form, the CDR3 reads TGTGCCAGCAGTGACGGGGAGCGGGGGGCCGCGGATGAGCAGTTCTTC. The chain employs TRBV6-4 and TRBJ2-1, with TRBD2 identical over 9 bases. CDR1 is MRHNA and CDR2 is SNTAGT in the germline V gene. The V gene end was trimmed by 2 bases and the J gene end by 8 bases; junction bases not matched to a gene: 10. The CDR3 runs to 16 residues.

This chain connects TRBV7-2 to TRBJ1-3; D gene uncertain. This CDR3 contains 15 residues. The germline V gene has CDR1 SGHTA and CDR2 FQGNSA. V was pared by 6 bases and J by 2 bases, with 14 bases between. Here the CDR3 DNA reads TGTGCCAGCAGTTACCCGCAGAGGGCTGGAAACACCATATATTTT. It translates to CASSYPQRAGNTIYF.

The chain has TRBV11-1 and TRBJ1-2; D may be TRBD1 (5 bases). This CDR3 contains 13 residues. Per the germline V gene, CDR1 is SGHAT and CDR2 is FQDESV (reference sequence). V was trimmed by 5 bases and J by 2 bases, leaving 9 bases between them. CDR3 amino acids: CASSPGLNYGYTF. The DNA for the CDR3 is TGTGCCAGCAGCCCGGGACTCAACTATGGCTACACCTTC.

The chain uses TRBV19 and TRBJ1-1; D ambiguous. The V gene's germline CDR1 is LNHDA and CDR2 SQIVND (reference sequence). V was clipped by 4 bases and J by 5 bases, with 14 bases between them. The CDR3 is 14 amino acids. The CDR3 here is CASSRSGVGTEAFF. CDR3 nucleotide sequence: TGTGCCAGTAGTAGATCGGGTGTTGGGACTGAAGCTTTCTTT.

The chain joins TRBV27 to TRBJ2-1, with 9 bases matching TRBD2. CDR1 MNHEY and CDR2 SMNVEV come from the germline V gene (reference sequence). V lost 8 bases and J lost 6; bases outside the gene matches: 14. The CDR3 has 16 amino acids. The CDR3 here is CASHRLGLAGTNEQFF. The CDR3, as DNA: TGTGCCAGCCATAGACTGGGGCTAGCGGGGACCAATGAGCAGTTCTTC.

The chain carries TRBV2 and TRBJ2-5; perhaps TRBD1 as D (6 bases). Germline loops: CDR1 SNHLY, CDR2 FYNNEI. The CDR3 is made up of 15 amino acids. V shed 6 bases and J shed 5 bases, with 19 bases lying between them. Here the CDR3 reads CASSPDAGVGETQYF. The CDR3 bases are TGTGCCAGCAGCCCAGACGCAGGGGTAGGGGAGACCCAGTACTTC.

J is TRBJ2-5 and V is TRBV2; the D gene is possibly TRBD2 (6 bases). Trimming removed 4 bases from V and 0 bases from J, with 12 bases in between. Germline assignment: CDR1 SNHLY and CDR2 FYNNEI. The CDR3 loop spans 15 amino acids. In DNA, the CDR3 is TGTGCCAGCAGTGGTTATCGGGGGTACCAAGAGACCCAGTACTTC. It encodes CASSGYRGYQETQYF.

The chain uses TRBV6-2 or TRBV6-3 and TRBJ2-6; tentative D call: TRBD1 (6 bases). Germline V CDR1 and CDR2: MNHEY, SVGEGT. The CDR3 extends over 20 amino acids. Trimming took 0 bases from V and 0 from J, leaving 18 bases between them. In DNA, the CDR3 is TGTGCCAGCAGTTACTCGAGTCACAGGGTAACTGGCTCTGGGGCCAACGTCCTGACTTTC. As protein: CASSYSSHRVTGSGANVLTF.

The chain joins TRBV12-3 or TRBV12-4 to TRBJ1-2, with 10 bases fitting TRBD1. With V trimmed by 6 bases and J by 8 bases, 6 bases remained unmatched. The CDR3 is 13 residues long. The CDR3: CASRGQGILGYTF. In nucleotides, the CDR3 is TGTGCCAGCAGGGGACAGGGGATTTTAGGCTACACCTTC.

The CDR3 DNA reads TGTGCCAGCAGCTTAAACAGGGGGGCTAATGAAAAACTGTTTTTT. It encodes CASSLNRGANEKLFF. The rearrangement joins TRBV7-2 to TRBJ1-4; 8 bases map to TRBD1. V was clipped by 2 bases and J by 3 bases; unmatched bases: 2. The germline V gene encodes CDR1 SGHTA and CDR2 FQGNSA. CDR3 length: 15 amino acids.

This chain joins TRBV7-9 and TRBJ2-3; D uncertain. The germline gives CDR1 SEHNR, CDR2 FQNEAQ (reference sequence). Trimming cost V 0 bases and J 3 bases, with 10 bases left between them. The CDR3 length is 15 residues. CDR3 nucleotides: TGTGCCAGCAGCTTAGCGGGCAGTAATACAGATACGCAGTATTTT. This translates into CASSLAGSNTDTQYF.

The chain recombines TRBV3-1 (or the pseudogene TRBV3-2) with TRBJ1-4, with D maybe TRBD1 (6 bases). Per the germline V gene, CDR1 is LGHDT and CDR2 is YNNKEL (reference sequence). Between the trimmed V and J ends, which lost 1 base and 8 bases, there was a span of 8 bases. CDR3 size: 13 residues. The CDR3 DNA sequence: TGTGCCAGCAGCCAAGGGGGGCCAGAAAAACTGTTTTTT. As protein: CASSQGGPEKLFF.